The 29 T cell receptor beta chains reported below all come from one sample, sequenced in a study of T cells after yellow fever vaccination. Using its own MiXCR run on the 5' RACE reads, TCRdb lists one record per CDR3 protein. This table has hundreds of thousands of distinct CDR3 sequences, about 17% appearing once. Sequenced material: PBMCs, taken before the yellow fever booster vaccination. These TCRs come from a man between 18 and 35 years old who received the YFV17D yellow fever vaccine.

This chain uses TRBV7-9 with TRBJ2-2; weak D call: TRBD2 (5 bases). V was cut by 4 bases and J by 7 bases, with 7 bases left in between. Germline CDR1 is SEHNR and CDR2 is FQNEAQ (reference sequence). The CDR3 extends over 12 amino acids. CDR3 protein: CASSSEVGELFF. CDR3 nucleotide sequence: TGTGCCAGCAGCTCGGAGGTCGGGGAGCTGTTTTTT.

The chain carries TRBV5-6 and TRBJ1-2; D gene unclear. The CDR3 loop spans 13 amino acids. Trimming shortened V by 3 bases and J by 4 bases, and 10 bases separated the two germline ends. The germline CDR1 and CDR2 sequences are SGHDT and YYEEEE. As DNA, the CDR3 is TGTGCCAGCAGCTATCCTTTCACCTATGGCTACACCTTC. It yields the protein CASSYPFTYGYTF.

The chain uses TRBV28 and TRBJ2-7; 7 bases match TRBD2. The CDR3 loop spans 15 amino acids. V shed 2 bases, J shed 2 bases, and the junction held 6 bases outside the gene matches. Germline V gene sequence: CDR1 MDHEN, CDR2 SYDVKM. CDR3 sequence reads: CASSLARAGTYEQYV. The CDR3 bases are TGTGCCAGCAGTTTAGCCCGAGCGGGGACCTACGAGCAGTACGTC.

This clonotype was found a few times. The chain employs TRBV10-1 and TRBJ2-5, with 11 nucleotides matching TRBD2. CDR1 is WNHNN, CDR2 SYGVQD, per germline (reference sequence). With 6 bases clipped from V and 2 bases from J, the junction kept 5 bases outside the gene matches. This CDR3 has 15 amino acids. CDR3 sequence: CASSMTSGDQETQYF. The CDR3 coding sequence is TGCGCCAGCAGCATGACTAGCGGGGATCAAGAGACCCAGTACTTC.

The chain couples TRBV7-8 to TRBJ2-3; 8 bases agree with TRBD1. CDR1 is SGHVS, CDR2 FQNEAQ, per germline. This CDR3 contains 16 residues. With V trimmed by 3 bases and J by 0 bases, 5 bases remained unmatched. CDR3 in DNA: TGTGCCAGCAGCTTGGCCGGGACAGGAAGCACAGATACGCAGTATTTT. It is translated as CASSLAGTGSTDTQYF.

This clonotype was counted only a few times. One junction end disagrees with the germline gene, perhaps due to a read error. The CDR3 loop reads CASSQSTNEKLFF. CDR3 DNA sequence: TGTGCTAGCAGCCAATCAACTAATGAAAAACTGTTTTTT. The V call is TRBV7-7, the J call TRBJ1-4; D call uncertain. There are 13 residues in the CDR3. The germline V gene encodes CDR1 SSHAT and CDR2 FNYEAQ (reference sequence).

This clonotype occurred many times. This sequence joins TRBV6-5 and TRBJ2-3; D is perhaps TRBD2 (6 bases). The germline V gene has CDR1 MNHEY and CDR2 SVGAGI. V was clipped by 6 bases and J by 4 bases, with 17 bases between them. The CDR3 spans 15 residues. CDR3 protein: CASSPAFGEADTQYF. The CDR3 nucleotides read TGTGCCAGCAGCCCAGCCTTCGGGGAGGCAGATACGCAGTATTTT.

The chain combines TRBV4-1 with TRBJ2-5; D unresolved. There are 12 residues in the CDR3. The V gene's germline CDR1 is MGHRA and CDR2 YSYEKL. V was pared by 8 bases and J by 5 bases, with 12 bases between. CDR3 in amino acids: CASGWAYETQYF. The CDR3 nucleotides are TGCGCCAGCGGATGGGCATATGAGACCCAGTACTTC.

This clonotype was seen repeatedly, ten times or more. The rearrangement links TRBV20-1 to TRBJ2-7; D call uncertain. The CDR3 has 12 amino acids. CDR1 and CDR2 from the germline V gene are DFQATT and SNEGSKA (reference sequence). Between the trimmed V and J ends, which lost 3 bases and 5 bases, there was a span of 11 bases. The CDR3: CSASAAIHEQYF. CDR3 in DNA: TGCAGTGCTAGTGCCGCGATCCACGAGCAGTACTTC.

J is TRBJ1-1 and V is TRBV4-2; 8 nucleotides agree with TRBD1. The CDR3 is 16 residues long. V was clipped by 2 bases and J by 2 bases; unmatched bases: 7. CDR1 and CDR2 (germline): LGHNA, YNFKEQ. CDR3 coding DNA: TGTGCCAGCAGCCAAAGGCTGACAGGGGCCAACACTGAAGCTTTCTTT. This translates into CASSQRLTGANTEAFF.

The V call is TRBV5-1, the J call TRBJ2-5; 9 positions agree with TRBD1. V gave up 3 bases and J gave up 4 bases; unmatched junction bases: 7. The CDR3 spans 15 residues. Per the germline V gene, CDR1 is SGHRS and CDR2 is YFSETQ. The CDR3 nucleotides are TGCGCCAGCAGCTATCGGACAGGGGAGGGAGAGACCCAGTACTTC. Its protein is CASSYRTGEGETQYF. Based on the CDR3 plus reference TRBV5-1 and TRBJ2-5, the full variable domain is KAGVTQTPRYLIKTRGQQVTLSCSPISGHRSVSWYQQTPGQGLQFLFEYFSETQRNKGNFPGRFSGRQFSNSRSEMNVSTLELGDSALYLCASSYRTGEGETQYFGPGTRLLVL.

This clonotype was counted at least ten times. This chain joins TRBV20-1 and TRBJ1-1, with D unresolved. V lost 1 base to trimming and J lost 3 bases, with 9 bases between them. Germline CDR1 is DFQATT and CDR2 is SNEGSKA (reference sequence). The CDR3 runs to 13 residues. This chain's CDR3 is CSARGRRDTEAFF. CDR3 DNA sequence: TGCAGTGCTAGAGGTAGAAGGGACACTGAAGCTTTCTTT.

The sample holds many counts of this clonotype. This chain connects TRBV5-1 to TRBJ2-3; D is unresolved. Per germline, CDR1 SGHRS and CDR2 YFSETQ. CDR3 length: 12 residues. V was cut by 0 bases and J by 4 bases, with 3 bases left in between. The CDR3 spells CASSLESDTQYF. The CDR3, as DNA: TGCGCCAGCAGCTTGGAGTCAGATACGCAGTATTTT.

This clonotype was seen a handful of times. The chain combines TRBV7-2 with TRBJ2-7; no firm D call. Germline lookup yields CDR1 SGHTA and CDR2 FQGNSA. V was shortened by 4 bases and J by 2 bases, with 18 bases between the two germline ends. This CDR3 is 16 amino acids long. The CDR3 loop is CASSSQVASKPYEQYF. In DNA form, the CDR3 reads TGTGCCAGCAGCTCCCAGGTGGCTAGTAAACCCTACGAGCAGTACTTC.

The chain uses TRBV7-9 and TRBJ1-1; unclear D gene. Germline V gene lookup returns CDR1 SEHNR and CDR2 FQNEAQ (reference sequence). CDR3 length: 14 amino acids. With 5 bases removed from V and 0 bases from J, the gap between germline ends came to 10 bases. CDR3 in amino acids: CASSRTDLNTEAFF. The CDR3 DNA sequence: TGTGCCAGCAGCCGCACAGACCTGAACACTGAAGCTTTCTTT.

This rearrangement joins TRBV7-3 to TRBJ2-2; D is perhaps TRBD2 (5 bases). From germline, CDR1 is SGHTA and CDR2 FQGTGA. With 2 bases removed from V and 7 bases from J, the gap between germline ends came to 14 bases. This CDR3 has 15 residues. This CDR3 is CASSLGLAGGGELFF. DNA for the CDR3: TGTGCCAGCAGCTTAGGATTAGCCGGAGGCGGGGAGCTGTTTTTT.

There are a few counts of this clonotype. J is TRBJ2-3 and V is TRBV9; D call uncertain. The CDR3 loop spans 13 amino acids. Trimming stripped 4 bases from V and 4 bases from J, with 10 bases between. CDR1 and CDR2 from the germline V gene are SGDLS and YYNGEE. The chain's CDR3 is CASSLPPSDTQYF. In DNA, the CDR3 is TGTGCCAGCAGCCTCCCCCCGTCAGATACGCAGTATTTT.

The chain is built from TRBV11-2 and TRBJ1-4; 11 bases are a match to TRBD1. The J segment lost 5 bases and the V segment lost 0 bases, leaving 5 bases of the junction unmatched. Per germline, CDR1 SGHAT and CDR2 FQNNGV. This CDR3 spans 17 amino acids. The chain's CDR3 is CASSLDPRDRGNEKLFF. In DNA form, the CDR3 reads TGTGCCAGCAGCTTAGATCCCCGGGACAGGGGGAATGAAAAACTGTTTTTT. The entire variable domain, with the rest obtained from reference TRBV11-2 and TRBJ1-4, is as follows: EAGVAQSPRYKIIEKRQSVAFWCNPISGHATLYWYQQILGQGPKLLIQFQNNGVVDDSQLPKDRFSAERLKGVDSTLKIQPAKLEDSAVYLCASSLDPRDRGNEKLFFGSGTQLSVL.

The table lists this clonotype with a few counts. The chain employs TRBV4-2 and TRBJ2-7; 7 bases are a match to TRBD2. CDR3 length equals 13 residues. Germline assignment: CDR1 LGHNA and CDR2 YNFKEQ. With V trimmed by 0 bases and J by 6 bases, 2 bases remained unmatched. The CDR3 is CASSQEGRGEQYF. The CDR3 region has the DNA TGTGCCAGCAGCCAAGAGGGGAGGGGCGAGCAGTACTTC.

The chain recombines TRBV4-2 with TRBJ2-1, with 14 bases aligning to TRBD2. Unmatched junction bases numbered 9, after V lost 2 bases and J lost 6 bases. Germline loops: CDR1 LGHNA, CDR2 YNFKEQ. The length of the CDR3 is 18 residues. CDR3 in amino acids: CASSQPPGTSGGFNEQFF. CDR3 coding DNA: TGTGCCAGCAGCCAACCGCCCGGGACTAGCGGGGGCTTCAATGAGCAGTTCTTC.

This clonotype was recorded once. The chain is built from TRBV4-2 and TRBJ2-3; TRBD2 aligns across 9 bases. V lost 4 bases to trimming and J lost 1 base; unmatched junction nucleotides: 9. Germline CDR1 LGHNA, CDR2 YNFKEQ. The CDR3 is 17 amino acids. The CDR3: CASSPPGLAIRTDTQYF. Written as DNA, the CDR3 is TGTGCCAGCAGCCCCCCGGGACTAGCCATACGCACAGATACGCAGTATTTT.

This clonotype appeared a few times. The rearrangement links TRBV12-3 or TRBV12-4 to TRBJ2-4, with a possible D match to TRBD1 (6 bases). V lost 4 bases and J 6 bases, leaving 13 bases between the germline ends. The CDR3 consists of 14 residues. The CDR3 spells CASSYRARGNIQYF. Written as DNA, the CDR3 is TGTGCCAGCAGTTACAGGGCCCGGGGAAACATTCAGTACTTC.

CDR3 amino acids: CASSSSAGVRQYV. The CDR3 DNA reads as TGTGCCAGCAGTTCCTCAGCGGGGGTTCGGCAGTACGTC. V and J are TRBV28 and TRBJ2-7, with 8 positions matching TRBD2. V lost 4 bases, J lost 9 bases, and 8 bases stayed unmatched. The CDR3 sequence is 13 residues long. Germline CDR1 is MDHEN and CDR2 is SYDVKM.

The gene calls are TRBV12-5 and TRBJ1-5; maybe TRBD1 (5 bases). Germline CDR1 reads LGHNT; CDR2 reads FRNRAP. Trimming shortened V by 3 bases and J by 10 bases, and 13 bases separated the two germline ends. This CDR3 has 13 amino acids. For the CDR3, the DNA is TGTGCTAGTGGTTTCGGGGACGATCGTCCCCAGCATTTT. This codes for CASGFGDDRPQHF.

This clonotype was found a few times. The gene calls are TRBV7-2 and TRBJ2-7; the D is unclear. The CDR3 is 16 residues long. CDR1 is SGHTA and CDR2 is FQGNSA in the germline V gene. V shed 5 bases and J shed 6 bases, with 23 bases lying between them. The DNA of the CDR3 is TGTGCCAGCAGCACTAATAGTTTCTTAACAGTTGGCGAGCAGTACGTC. Amino acid sequence: CASSTNSFLTVGEQYV.

V gene TRBV12-3 or TRBV12-4 combines with J gene TRBJ1-1; D ambiguous. The CDR3 has 14 residues. V lost 2 bases and J lost 6, with 13 bases in between. Here the CDR3 reads CASSLYAEPPEAFF. The CDR3 DNA sequence: TGTGCCAGCAGTTTATACGCAGAGCCCCCTGAAGCTTTCTTT.

This rearrangement joins TRBV12-3 or TRBV12-4 to TRBJ2-7; TRBD1 might be the D (5 bases). CDR3 length equals 15 residues. V lost 7 bases, J lost 6 bases, and 22 bases lay in between. CDR3 sequence (DNA): TGTGCCAGCACTGGTGGCCCGCAGGGAAGAACCGAGCAGTACTTC. Translation gives CASTGGPQGRTEQYF.

This clonotype was counted only a few times. The chain uses TRBV18 and TRBJ2-5, with 8 positions matching TRBD2. The CDR3 is made up of 13 amino acids. V shed 8 bases, J shed 9 bases, and the junction held 11 bases outside the gene matches. Per germline, CDR1 KGHSH and CDR2 LQKENI. The CDR3 sequence is CASPPGLGPAQYF. The CDR3 DNA reads TGTGCCAGCCCCCCGGGACTAGGACCGGCCCAGTACTTC.

The chain uses TRBV6-1 and TRBJ1-3, with D tentatively TRBD1 (6 bases). The CDR3 is made up of 19 amino acids. Per germline, CDR1 MNHNS and CDR2 SASEGT. The CDR3 here is CAGGSFRGEVPTSGNTIYF. The CDR3 DNA sequence: TGTGCGGGGGGCTCCTTTCGCGGGGAGGTGCCGACGTCTGGAAACACCATATATTTT.